A single sample is the source of the 5 T cell receptor beta chains below, sequenced in a study of blood T cell repertoires in COVID-19. TCRdb's table, derived via immunoSEQ multiplex PCR, lists solely in-frame clones and lacks some. Of some 200,000 clones in the sample, about 86% were seen once. Sequencing was done on a sample of peripheral blood. These receptor sequences come from a woman in her forties or fifties with acute or convalescent COVID-19.

V usage is TRBV5-1 and J usage is TRBJ2-7; tentative D call: TRBD2 (6 bases). CDR1 is SGHRS, CDR2 YFSETQ, per germline. V lost 4 bases and J 2 bases, leaving 16 bases between the germline ends. The CDR3 runs 15 residues. The CDR3 loop reads CASSASGVGPYEQYF. CDR3 coding DNA: TGCGCCAGCAGCGCATCGGGAGTGGGGCCCTACGAGCAGTACTTC.

CDR3 bases: TGTGCCAGCAGCCAGCAACTAGCGGGGGAAGGCGAGCAGTACTTC. Its protein is CASSQQLAGEGEQYF. The rearrangement links TRBV7-6 to TRBJ2-7, with 11 bases fitting TRBD2. J gave up 6 bases and V 5 bases, and 9 bases lay outside the gene matches. Per the germline V gene, CDR1 is SGHVS and CDR2 is FNYEAQ. The CDR3 has 15 residues.

This clone was seen once. The gene calls are TRBV7-9 and TRBJ2-3; possibly TRBD1 for D (5 bases). V lost 5 bases and J lost 0, with 12 bases in between. This CDR3 region has 15 residues. Germline V CDR1 and CDR2: SEHNR, FQNEAQ (reference sequence). CDR3 sequence: CASSLQVGSTDTQYF. Here the CDR3 DNA reads TGTGCCAGCAGCCTACAGGTCGGTAGCACAGATACGCAGTATTTT.

This chain uses TRBV29-1 with TRBJ2-2, with TRBD2 matching over 11 bases. V was pared by 4 bases and J by 1 base, with 2 bases of the junction left unmatched. In germline, CDR1 is SQVTM, CDR2 ANQGSEA. The CDR3 totals 15 residues. The CDR3 spells CSVAGTSGNTGELFF. The CDR3 bases are TGCAGCGTTGCAGGGACTAGCGGGAACACCGGGGAGCTGTTTTTT.

The rearrangement joins TRBV7-2 to TRBJ2-7; TRBD2 aligns across 14 bases. Germline V gene data show CDR1 as SGHTA and CDR2 as FQGNSA. Trimming took 5 bases from V and 4 from J; bases not matched to a gene: 10. The CDR3 has 17 amino acids. In nucleotides, the CDR3 is TGTGCCAGCAGCCACGGGACTAGCGGGGGTATCAAATACGAGCAGTACTTC. It specifies CASSHGTSGGIKYEQYF.